Following are 27 T cell receptor beta chains from one sample sequenced in a study of vaccination effects on CD4 cells after COVID-19. Investigators separated out CD4+ T cells once 9 to 11 days of culture had passed. The antigens these receptors bind are not known. Sequenced by immunoSEQ multiplex PCR; TCRdb stores in-frame clones only, minus some. This table holds 45,000 to 75,000 clones, 70% to 80% found once. This specimen was CD4+ T cells from PBMCs cultured without peptide, taken before COVID-19 vaccination. The receptor set was obtained from a human donor who received a COVID-19 vaccine.

This chain connects TRBV24-1 to TRBJ2-5; 10 bases align to TRBD1. CDR3 size: 15 residues. V lost 5 bases, J lost 1 base, and 3 bases stayed unmatched. In germline, CDR1 is KGHDR, CDR2 SFDVKD. The CDR3 DNA is TGTGCCACCAGTGGGGGACAGGGGAGCCAAGAGACCCAGTACTTC. It encodes CATSGGQGSQETQYF.

The chain joins TRBV6-5 to TRBJ2-2; possible D gene TRBD2, 5 bases. The CDR3 loop spans 14 amino acids. Germline CDR1 reads MNHEY; CDR2 reads SVGAGI. Between the trimmed V and J ends, which lost 10 bases and 2 bases, there was a span of 14 bases. CDR3 sequence (DNA): TGTGCCACCACGCCAAGCGGAAACACCGGGGAGCTGTTTTTT. Its translation is CATTPSGNTGELFF.

This chain links TRBV28 with TRBJ1-1, with unresolved D. The CDR3 spans 13 residues. Trimming cost V 2 bases and J 1 base, with 5 bases left between them. Looked up from germline, CDR1 is MDHEN and CDR2 is SYDVKM. Here the CDR3 DNA reads TGTGCCAGCAGTTTAGTGGAGAACACTGAAGCTTTCTTT. This translates into CASSLVENTEAFF.

The chain is built from TRBV5-4 and TRBJ1-3; 9 nucleotides agree with TRBD1. V lost 4 bases and J lost 2; bases outside the gene matches: 7. The CDR3 spans 16 residues. Germline V gene lookup returns CDR1 SGHNT and CDR2 YYREEE (reference sequence). The CDR3 spells CASSVKTGGTGNTIYF. CDR3 nucleotides: TGTGCCAGCAGCGTCAAGACAGGGGGAACTGGAAACACCATATATTTT. The complete variable domain, with remaining parts taken from reference TRBV5-4 and TRBJ1-3, reads ETGVTQSPTHLIKTRGQQVTLRCSSQSGHNTVSWYQQALGQGPQFIFQYYREEENGRGNFPPRFSGLQFPNYSSELNVNALELDDSALYLCASSVKTGGTGNTIYFGEGSWLTVV.

The chain combines TRBV9 with TRBJ1-2, with 10 positions matching TRBD1. Trimming at V came to 4 bases and at J to 1 base, leaving 7 bases not matched to a gene. The CDR3 spans 16 residues. Germline CDR1 and CDR2: SGDLS and YYNGEE. This chain's CDR3 is CASSLRDRGLNYGYTF. The CDR3 DNA sequence: TGTGCCAGCAGCCTCCGGGACAGGGGACTTAACTATGGCTACACCTTC. Based on the CDR3 plus reference TRBV9 and TRBJ1-2, the full variable domain is DSGVTQTPKHLITATGQRVTLRCSPRSGDLSVYWYQQSLDQGLQFLIQYYNGEERAKGNILERFSAQQFPDLHSELNLSSLELGDSALYFCASSLRDRGLNYGYTFGSGTRLTVV.

The chain carries TRBV5-6 and TRBJ1-2, with a possible D match to TRBD1 (5 bases). CDR1 is SGHDT, CDR2 YYEEEE, per germline. V lost 4 bases and J 4 bases, leaving 11 bases between the germline ends. The CDR3 consists of 13 residues. CDR3 in DNA: TGTGCCAGCAGCCCGGGACGAAGCTATGGCTACACCTTC. This encodes CASSPGRSYGYTF.

The chain couples TRBV7-9 to TRBJ2-5; no firm D call. Deletions cut 1 base from V and 0 bases from J, with 6 bases between. CDR1 is SEHNR, CDR2 FQNEAQ, per germline (reference sequence). The CDR3 contains 14 residues. In DNA form, the CDR3 reads TGTGCCAGCAGCTTAGGCTTGTACCAAGAGACCCAGTACTTC. Translated, it gives CASSLGLYQETQYF.

This clone was counted between two and nine times. The CDR3 reads CASSRDGTGELFF. The CDR3 DNA follows: TGTGCCAGCAGTAGAGATGGCACCGGGGAGCTGTTTTTT. This chain uses TRBV6-2 or TRBV6-3 with TRBJ2-2; no reliable D call. In germline, CDR1 is MNHEY, CDR2 SVGEGT. V lost 5 bases, J lost 4 bases, and 8 bases lay in between. This CDR3 is 13 amino acids long.

The rearrangement links TRBV19 to TRBJ2-2; TRBD1 agrees at 10 bases. Germline V lookup: CDR1 LNHDA, CDR2 SQIVND (reference sequence). The J segment lost 0 bases and the V segment lost 5 bases, leaving 6 bases of the junction unmatched. The CDR3 spans 17 residues. CDR3 region: CASSPGTGDPNTGELFF. DNA of the CDR3: TGTGCCAGTAGTCCCGGGACAGGGGATCCGAACACCGGGGAGCTGTTTTTT.

The CDR3 bases are TGTGCCAGCAGCCTACGCCTGGGAGATACGCAGTATTTT. It specifies CASSLRLGDTQYF. J is TRBJ2-3 and V is TRBV3-1 (or the pseudogene TRBV3-2); D unclear. V was pared by 4 bases and J by 5 bases, with 10 bases between. The CDR3 length is 13 residues. Germline V gene sequence: CDR1 LGHDT, CDR2 YNNKEL (reference sequence).

J is TRBJ2-1 and V is TRBV6-2 or TRBV6-3; D possibly corresponds to TRBD1 (5 bases). Trimming stripped 6 bases from V and 2 bases from J, with 17 bases between. Per the germline V gene, CDR1 is MNHEY and CDR2 is SVGEGT. The CDR3 is 16 residues long. CDR3: CASSQPGAATYNEQFF. The CDR3 DNA sequence: TGTGCCAGCAGCCAGCCTGGGGCGGCGACCTACAATGAGCAGTTCTTC.

This clone was observed a handful of times. The rearrangement uses TRBV24-1 and TRBJ1-5; 7 bases align to TRBD1. J was trimmed by 6 bases and V by 5 bases; bases with no gene match: 3. The germline V gene has CDR1 KGHDR and CDR2 SFDVKD. This CDR3 has 13 residues. The CDR3: CATSARGSQPQHF. As DNA, the CDR3 is TGTGCCACCAGTGCCAGGGGGTCTCAGCCCCAGCATTTT.

This clone has only one observation. The V and J genes are TRBV5-1 and TRBJ2-3, with 8 bases matching TRBD2. V lost 2 bases, J lost 1 base, and 6 bases stayed unmatched. CDR1 and CDR2 (germline): SGHRS, YFSETQ. There are 16 residues in the CDR3. The CDR3 DNA reads as TGCGCCAGCAGCTTAGGGCTAGCGGGTGGCACAGATACGCAGTATTTT. Translation: CASSLGLAGGTDTQYF.

The V and J genes are TRBV9 and TRBJ1-6; D not resolved. Germline V gives CDR1 SGDLS, CDR2 YYNGEE. Trimming took 4 bases from V and 11 from J, leaving 13 bases between them. This CDR3 spans 13 amino acids. The DNA for the CDR3 is TGTGCCAGCAGCCTCGGCGCGGGCACACCCCTCCACTTT. Translating it yields CASSLGAGTPLHF.

The J gene is TRBJ1-4, the V gene TRBV19; D perhaps matches TRBD1 (5 bases). CDR3 length: 15 amino acids. Germline loops: CDR1 LNHDA, CDR2 SQIVND (reference sequence). Between the trimmed V and J ends, which lost 3 bases and 8 bases, there was a span of 16 bases. In DNA, the CDR3 is TGTGCCAGTAGTATGTATTCGGCAGGGCTGGAAAAACTGTTTTTT. Its protein is CASSMYSAGLEKLFF. The variable domain in full, completed from reference TRBV19 and TRBJ1-4, reads DGGITQSPKYLFRKEGQNVTLSCEQNLNHDAMYWYRQDPGQGLRLIYYSQIVNDFQKGDIAEGYSVSREKKESFPLTVTSAQKNPTAFYLCASSMYSAGLEKLFFGSGTQLSVL.

The chain recombines TRBV9 with TRBJ1-1; D not resolved. Germline V CDR1 and CDR2: SGDLS, YYNGEE. With 4 bases removed from V and 4 bases from J, the gap between germline ends came to 14 bases. The CDR3 runs to 14 residues. The CDR3 spells CASSPRLVITEAFF. DNA for the CDR3: TGTGCCAGCAGCCCCCGTTTGGTTATCACTGAAGCTTTCTTT.

The chain recombines TRBV7-7 with TRBJ1-1, with TRBD1 as a possible D gene (6 bases). CDR1 SSHAT and CDR2 FNYEAQ come from the germline V gene (reference sequence). The V gene lost 0 bases and the J gene lost 1 base, with 18 bases spanning the gap. The CDR3 length is 18 residues. CDR3 in DNA: TGTGCCAGCAGCTTAGCACAGGGTAAGGGGAGGGAGAACACTGAAGCTTTCTTT. Protein sequence: CASSLAQGKGRENTEAFF.

The V gene is TRBV18, the J gene TRBJ1-5, with D hard to call. The CDR3 runs to 14 residues. CDR1 is KGHSH and CDR2 is LQKENI in the germline V gene. Trimming removed 1 base from V and 8 bases from J, with 12 bases in between. As DNA, the CDR3 is TGTGCCAGCTCACCACAACCCTCGCCGGAGCCCCAGCATTTT. Translation gives CASSPQPSPEPQHF.

The chain has TRBV18 and TRBJ2-5, with no clear D. This CDR3 spans 13 amino acids. In germline, CDR1 is KGHSH, CDR2 LQKENI. V gave up 2 bases and J gave up 5 bases, with 9 bases separating them. The CDR3 here is CASSPTYRETQYF. The CDR3 coding sequence is TGTGCCAGCTCACCAACTTACCGGGAGACCCAGTACTTC.

This clone was seen more than once but under ten times. The chain couples TRBV7-2 to TRBJ1-5; weak D call: TRBD1 (5 bases). The CDR3 is 16 amino acids. The V gene lost 3 bases and the J gene lost 1 base, with 13 bases spanning the gap. CDR1 and CDR2 from the germline V gene are SGHTA and FQGNSA. The CDR3 region is CASSLQGGGSNQPQHF. As DNA, the CDR3 is TGTGCCAGCAGCTTGCAGGGAGGAGGGAGCAATCAGCCCCAGCATTTT.

This clone was picked up one time. This chain uses TRBV5-1 with TRBJ2-3; no definite D call. Trimming took 0 bases from V and 3 from J, leaving 5 bases between them. The CDR3 covers 13 residues. From germline, CDR1 is SGHRS and CDR2 YFSETQ. CDR3 residues: CASSLGSTDTQYF. The CDR3 region has the DNA TGCGCCAGCAGCTTGGGTTCTACAGATACGCAGTATTTT.

The CDR3 protein is CASSVDSGSNTGELFF. CDR3 sequence (DNA): TGTGCCAGCAGCGTAGATTCAGGGTCGAACACCGGGGAGCTGTTTTTT. This chain joins TRBV9 and TRBJ2-2, with a tentative D call TRBD1 (5 bases). With 0 bases removed from V and 0 bases from J, the gap between germline ends came to 9 bases. CDR1 is SGDLS, CDR2 YYNGEE, per germline. The CDR3 loop spans 16 amino acids.

The rearrangement links TRBV2 to TRBJ2-1; D uncertain. Trimming pared 2 bases from V and 10 bases from J, leaving 12 bases between. CDR3 length: 13 residues. Germline assignment: CDR1 SNHLY and CDR2 FYNNEI. DNA for the CDR3: TGTGCCAGCAGTGAATGGCTAGGGCCAGAGCAGTTCTTC. It yields the protein CASSEWLGPEQFF.

The CDR3 coding sequence is TGCGCCAGCAGCTTGGACGGCCAGGGGGGGGAGACCCAGTACTTC. Amino acid sequence: CASSLDGQGGETQYF. V usage is TRBV5-1 and J usage is TRBJ2-5; TRBD1 or TRBD2 may be the D gene (7 bases each). The CDR3 sequence is 15 residues long. V lost 0 bases, J lost 5 bases, and 14 bases lay in between. The germline V gene encodes CDR1 SGHRS and CDR2 YFSETQ.

This chain joins TRBV5-1 and TRBJ2-5, with D possibly matching TRBD2 (6 bases). Germline V gene lookup returns CDR1 SGHRS and CDR2 YFSETQ. The CDR3 is 15 amino acids. V was pared by 0 bases and J by 7 bases, with 16 bases between. Here the CDR3 DNA reads TGCGCCAGCAGCTTGGGACAGCCTCCCGGGGGGACCCAGTACTTC. This encodes CASSLGQPPGGTQYF. Using reference TRBV5-1 and TRBJ2-5 for the parts outside the CDR3, the full variable domain is KAGVTQTPRYLIKTRGQQVTLSCSPISGHRSVSWYQQTPGQGLQFLFEYFSETQRNKGNFPGRFSGRQFSNSRSEMNVSTLELGDSALYLCASSLGQPPGGTQYFGPGTRLLVL.

This chain links TRBV5-1 with TRBJ2-3; D may be TRBD1 (6 bases). This CDR3 comprises 14 residues. V dropped 6 bases and J dropped 4 bases, with 15 bases sitting between them. Germline V gene lookup returns CDR1 SGHRS and CDR2 YFSETQ. The CDR3 sequence is CASTWGLRSDTQYF. CDR3 nucleotides: TGCGCCAGCACCTGGGGGCTAAGGTCAGATACGCAGTATTTT.

The V and J genes are TRBV20-1 and TRBJ2-4, with D perhaps matching TRBD1 (5 bases). This CDR3 has 11 amino acids. Trimming removed 3 bases at V and 8 bases at J, with 8 bases between. Germline CDR1 and CDR2: DFQATT and SNEGSKA (reference sequence). Here the CDR3 DNA reads TGCAGTGCTAGTGGCAGGGACATTCAGTACTTC. Protein product: CSASGRDIQYF.